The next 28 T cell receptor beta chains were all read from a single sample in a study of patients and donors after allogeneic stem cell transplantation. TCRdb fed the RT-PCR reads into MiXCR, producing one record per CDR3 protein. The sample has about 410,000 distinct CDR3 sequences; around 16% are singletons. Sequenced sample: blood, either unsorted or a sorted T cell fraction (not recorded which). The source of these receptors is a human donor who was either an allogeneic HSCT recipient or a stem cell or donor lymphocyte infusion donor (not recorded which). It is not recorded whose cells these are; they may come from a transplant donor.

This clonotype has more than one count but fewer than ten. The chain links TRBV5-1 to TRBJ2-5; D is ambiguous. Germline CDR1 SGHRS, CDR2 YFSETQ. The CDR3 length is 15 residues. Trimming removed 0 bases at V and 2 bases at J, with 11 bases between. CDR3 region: CASSLVSQSQETQYF. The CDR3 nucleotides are TGCGCCAGCAGCTTGGTTTCGCAGAGTCAAGAGACCCAGTACTTC.

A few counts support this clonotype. The CDR3 reads CATTGLPNEQFF. The CDR3 coding sequence is TGTGCCACCACGGGACTTCCCAATGAGCAGTTCTTC. The chain carries TRBV15 and TRBJ2-1, with D perhaps matching TRBD2 (6 bases). V was trimmed by 7 bases and J by 6 bases, leaving 10 bases between them. CDR1 is LNHNV and CDR2 is YYDKDF in the germline V gene (reference sequence). This CDR3 is 12 amino acids long. Combining the CDR3 with reference TRBV15 and TRBJ2-1 gives the whole variable domain DAMVIQNPRYQVTQFGKPVTLSCSQTLNHNVMYWYQQKSSQAPKLLFHYYDKDFNNEADTPDNFQSRRPNTSFCFLDIRSPGLGDTAMYLCATTGLPNEQFFGPGTRLTVL.

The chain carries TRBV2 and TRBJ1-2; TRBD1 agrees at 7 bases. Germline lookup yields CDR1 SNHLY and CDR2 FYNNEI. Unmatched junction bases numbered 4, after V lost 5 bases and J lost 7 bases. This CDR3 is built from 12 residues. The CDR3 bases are TGTGCCAGCAGTAGGGACAGCCCTGGCTACACCTTC. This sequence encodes CASSRDSPGYTF.

The CDR3 sequence: CSAVPSSAPSGNTIYF. The DNA of the CDR3 is TGCAGTGCTGTGCCTTCAAGCGCCCCATCTGGAAACACCATATATTTT. The V gene is TRBV20-1, the J gene TRBJ1-3; D call uncertain. The V gene's germline CDR1 is DFQATT and CDR2 SNEGSKA (reference sequence). The V end lost 5 bases, the J end lost 1 base, and 18 bases lay between the germline ends. This CDR3 comprises 16 residues.

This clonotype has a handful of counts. The CDR3 DNA is TGTGCCAGCAGCTTGGCCGGGACTAGCGGAGGCTCCTACAATGAGCAGTTCTTC. It yields the protein CASSLAGTSGGSYNEQFF. This chain links TRBV5-5 with TRBJ2-1, with 11 nucleotides matching TRBD2. This CDR3 is built from 18 residues. From germline, CDR1 is SGHKS and CDR2 YYEKEE (reference sequence). V shed 0 bases, J shed 0 bases, and the junction held 5 bases outside the gene matches.

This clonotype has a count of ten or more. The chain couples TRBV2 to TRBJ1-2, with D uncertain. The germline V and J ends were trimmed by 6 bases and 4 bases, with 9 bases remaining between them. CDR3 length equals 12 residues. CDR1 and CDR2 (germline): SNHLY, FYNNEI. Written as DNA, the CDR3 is TGTGCCAGCAGGGAACAACTCTATGGCTACACCTTC. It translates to CASREQLYGYTF.

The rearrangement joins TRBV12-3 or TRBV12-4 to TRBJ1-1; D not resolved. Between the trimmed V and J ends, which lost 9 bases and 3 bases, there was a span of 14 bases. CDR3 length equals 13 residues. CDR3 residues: CASRPQEYTEAFF. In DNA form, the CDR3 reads TGTGCCAGTCGGCCGCAGGAGTACACTGAAGCTTTCTTT.

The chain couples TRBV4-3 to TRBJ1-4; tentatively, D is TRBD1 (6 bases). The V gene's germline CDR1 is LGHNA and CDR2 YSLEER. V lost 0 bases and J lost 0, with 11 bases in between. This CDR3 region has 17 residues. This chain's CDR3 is CASSQDRQGPTNEKLFF. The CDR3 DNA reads TGCGCCAGCAGCCAAGATCGGCAGGGGCCAACTAATGAAAAACTGTTTTTT.

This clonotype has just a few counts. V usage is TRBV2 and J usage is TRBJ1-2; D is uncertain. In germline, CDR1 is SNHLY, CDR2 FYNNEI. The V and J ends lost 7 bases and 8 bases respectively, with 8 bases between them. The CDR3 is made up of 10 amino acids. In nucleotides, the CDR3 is TGTGCCAGCACGAGGGTCGGCTACACCTTC. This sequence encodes CASTRVGYTF.

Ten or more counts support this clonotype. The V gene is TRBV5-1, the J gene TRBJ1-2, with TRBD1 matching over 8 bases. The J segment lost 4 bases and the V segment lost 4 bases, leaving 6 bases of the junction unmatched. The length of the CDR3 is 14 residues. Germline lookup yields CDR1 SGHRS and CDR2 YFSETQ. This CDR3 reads CASSTDRGIYGYTF. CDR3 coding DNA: TGCGCCAGCAGCACCGACAGGGGTATCTATGGCTACACCTTC.

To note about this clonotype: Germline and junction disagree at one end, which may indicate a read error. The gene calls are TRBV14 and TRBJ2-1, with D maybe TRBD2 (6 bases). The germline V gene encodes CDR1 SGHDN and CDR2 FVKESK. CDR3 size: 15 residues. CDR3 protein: CASSHGGQSYDEQFF. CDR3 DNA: TGTGCCAGCAGCCACGGAGGGCAATCCTACGATGAGCAGTTCTTC.

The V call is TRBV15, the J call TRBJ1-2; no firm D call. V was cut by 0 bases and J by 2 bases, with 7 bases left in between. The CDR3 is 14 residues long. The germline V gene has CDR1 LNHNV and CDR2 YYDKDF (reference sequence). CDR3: CATSRDRQNYGYTF. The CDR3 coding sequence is TGTGCCACCAGCAGAGATCGACAAAACTATGGCTACACCTTC. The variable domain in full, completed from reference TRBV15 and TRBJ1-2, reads DAMVIQNPRYQVTQFGKPVTLSCSQTLNHNVMYWYQQKSSQAPKLLFHYYDKDFNNEADTPDNFQSRRPNTSFCFLDIRSPGLGDTAMYLCATSRDRQNYGYTFGSGTRLTVV.

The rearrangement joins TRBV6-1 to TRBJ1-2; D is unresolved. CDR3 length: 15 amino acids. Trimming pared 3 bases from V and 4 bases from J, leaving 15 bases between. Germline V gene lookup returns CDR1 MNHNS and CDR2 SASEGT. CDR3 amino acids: CASSDRPPVLYGYTF. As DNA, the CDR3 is TGTGCCAGCAGTGATCGGCCGCCAGTGCTCTATGGCTACACCTTC.

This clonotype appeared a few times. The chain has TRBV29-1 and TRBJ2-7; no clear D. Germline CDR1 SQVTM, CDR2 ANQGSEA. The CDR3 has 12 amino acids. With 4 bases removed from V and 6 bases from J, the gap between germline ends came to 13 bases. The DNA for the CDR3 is TGCAGCGTTGTTCTGGCTACCCTCGAGCAGTACTTC. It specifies CSVVLATLEQYF.

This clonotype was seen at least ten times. CDR3 sequence (DNA): TGTGCCAGCAGTTTAGGCAGAAGAAACACCATATATTTT. Translating gives CASSLGRRNTIYF. This chain links TRBV12-3 or TRBV12-4 with TRBJ1-3; no definite D call. V lost 1 base and J 5 bases, leaving 6 bases between the germline ends. The CDR3 covers 13 residues.

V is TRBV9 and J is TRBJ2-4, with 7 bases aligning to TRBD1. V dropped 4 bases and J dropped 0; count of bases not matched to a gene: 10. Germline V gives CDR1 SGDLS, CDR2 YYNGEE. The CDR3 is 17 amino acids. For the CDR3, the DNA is TGTGCCAGCAGCCCATGGGACAGTCTTATAGCCAAAAACATTCAGTACTTC. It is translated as CASSPWDSLIAKNIQYF.

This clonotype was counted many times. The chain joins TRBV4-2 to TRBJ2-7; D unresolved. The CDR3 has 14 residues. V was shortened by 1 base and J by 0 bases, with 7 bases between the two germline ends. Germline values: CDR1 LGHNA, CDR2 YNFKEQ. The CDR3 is CASSQGNPSYEQYF. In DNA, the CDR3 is TGTGCCAGCAGCCAAGGCAACCCCTCCTACGAGCAGTACTTC.

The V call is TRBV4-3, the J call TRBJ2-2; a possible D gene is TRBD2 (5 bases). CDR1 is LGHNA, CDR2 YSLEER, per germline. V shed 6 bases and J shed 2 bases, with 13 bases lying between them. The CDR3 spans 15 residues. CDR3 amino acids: CASSVGAVNTGELFF. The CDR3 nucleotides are TGCGCCAGCAGTGTCGGAGCGGTCAACACCGGGGAGCTGTTTTTT.

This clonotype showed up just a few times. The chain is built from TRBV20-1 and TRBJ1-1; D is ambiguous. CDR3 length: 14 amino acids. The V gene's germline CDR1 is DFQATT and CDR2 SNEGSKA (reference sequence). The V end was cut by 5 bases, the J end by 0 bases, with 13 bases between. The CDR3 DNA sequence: TGCAGTGCTGCCGGACGGCGAATGAACACTGAAGCTTTCTTT. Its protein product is CSAAGRRMNTEAFF.

The CDR3 region is CASSLVTSRNTGELFF. In nucleotides, the CDR3 is TGTGCCAGCAGCTTAGTAACTAGCCGGAACACCGGGGAGCTGTTTTTT. V is TRBV7-2 and J is TRBJ2-2, with D possibly TRBD2 on 6 matching bases. Per germline, CDR1 SGHTA and CDR2 FQGNSA. This CDR3 contains 16 residues. Trimming stripped 1 base from V and 1 base from J, with 10 bases between.

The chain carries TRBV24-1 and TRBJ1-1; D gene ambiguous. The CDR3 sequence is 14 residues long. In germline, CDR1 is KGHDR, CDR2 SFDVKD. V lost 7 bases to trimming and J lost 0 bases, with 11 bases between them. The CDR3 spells CATRGLGLNTEAFF. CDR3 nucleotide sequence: TGTGCCACCAGGGGCCTGGGTTTGAACACTGAAGCTTTCTTT.

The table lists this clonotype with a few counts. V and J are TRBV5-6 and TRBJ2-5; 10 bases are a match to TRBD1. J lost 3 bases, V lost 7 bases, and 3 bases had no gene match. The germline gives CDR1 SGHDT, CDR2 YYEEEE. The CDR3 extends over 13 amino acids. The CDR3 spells CASGGQGEETQYF. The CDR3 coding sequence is TGTGCCAGCGGCGGACAGGGGGAAGAGACCCAGTACTTC. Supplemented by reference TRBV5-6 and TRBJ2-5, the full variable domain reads DAGVTQSPTHLIKTRGQQVTLRCSPKSGHDTVSWYQQALGQGPQFIFQYYEEEERQRGNFPDRFSGHQFPNYSSELNVNALLLGDSALYLCASGGQGEETQYFGPGTRLLVL.

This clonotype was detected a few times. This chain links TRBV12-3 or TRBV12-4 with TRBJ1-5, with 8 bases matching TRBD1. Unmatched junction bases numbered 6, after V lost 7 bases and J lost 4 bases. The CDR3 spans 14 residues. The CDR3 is CASTPDRGNQPQHF. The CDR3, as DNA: TGTGCCAGCACCCCCGACAGGGGAAATCAGCCCCAGCATTTT.

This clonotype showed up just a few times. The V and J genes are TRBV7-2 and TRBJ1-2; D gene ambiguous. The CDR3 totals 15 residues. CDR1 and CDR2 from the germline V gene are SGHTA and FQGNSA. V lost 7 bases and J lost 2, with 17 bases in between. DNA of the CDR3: TGTGCCAGCACCAAATGGTTGTCCGAGAACTATGGCTACACCTTC. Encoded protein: CASTKWLSENYGYTF.

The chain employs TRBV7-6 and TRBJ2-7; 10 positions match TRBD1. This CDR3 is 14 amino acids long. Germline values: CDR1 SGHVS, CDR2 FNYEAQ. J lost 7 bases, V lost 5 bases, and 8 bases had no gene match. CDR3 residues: CASSPRDRGQEQYF. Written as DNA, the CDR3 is TGTGCCAGCAGCCCACGGGACAGGGGACAGGAGCAGTACTTC.

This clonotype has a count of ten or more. In DNA form, the CDR3 reads TGCGCCAGCAGCTTGGCCAGGGAGGGGGCGAGGTACACTGAAGCTTTCTTT. Translation: CASSLAREGARYTEAFF. V usage is TRBV5-1 and J usage is TRBJ1-1; 7 nucleotides line up with TRBD1. CDR1 is SGHRS and CDR2 is YFSETQ in the germline V gene. The length of the CDR3 is 17 residues. V shed 0 bases and J 3 bases; nucleotides not matched to a gene: 11.

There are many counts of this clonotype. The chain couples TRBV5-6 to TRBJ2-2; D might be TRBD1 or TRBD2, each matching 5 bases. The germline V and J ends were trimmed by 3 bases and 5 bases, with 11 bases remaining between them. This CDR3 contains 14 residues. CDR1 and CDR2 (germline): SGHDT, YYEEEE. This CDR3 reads CASSSLGRTGELFF. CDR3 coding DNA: TGTGCCAGCAGCTCCCTGGGACGAACCGGGGAGCTGTTTTTT.

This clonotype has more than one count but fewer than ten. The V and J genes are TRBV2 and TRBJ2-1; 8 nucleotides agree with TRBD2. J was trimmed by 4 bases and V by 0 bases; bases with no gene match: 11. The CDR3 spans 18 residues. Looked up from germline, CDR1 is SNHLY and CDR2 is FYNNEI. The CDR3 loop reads CASSEADGSGGKYNEQFF. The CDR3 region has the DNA TGTGCCAGCAGTGAAGCGGACGGAAGCGGGGGAAAATACAATGAGCAGTTCTTC.